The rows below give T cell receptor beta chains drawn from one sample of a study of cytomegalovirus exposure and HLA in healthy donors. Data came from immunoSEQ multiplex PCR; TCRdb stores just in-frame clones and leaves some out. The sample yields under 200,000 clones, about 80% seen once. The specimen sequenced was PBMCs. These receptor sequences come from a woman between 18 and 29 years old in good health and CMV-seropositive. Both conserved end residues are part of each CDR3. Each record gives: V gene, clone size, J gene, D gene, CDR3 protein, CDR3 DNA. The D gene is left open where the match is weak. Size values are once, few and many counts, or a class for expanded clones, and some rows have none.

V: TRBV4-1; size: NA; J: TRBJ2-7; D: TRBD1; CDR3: CASSQDREFYEQYF; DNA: TGCGCCAGCAGCCAGGACAGGGAGTTCTACGAGCAGTACTTC
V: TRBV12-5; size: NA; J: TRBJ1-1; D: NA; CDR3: CASRRAGTEAFF; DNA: TGTGCTAGTAGACGCGCAGGGACTGAAGCTTTCTTT
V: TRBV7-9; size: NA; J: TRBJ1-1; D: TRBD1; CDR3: CASSVTGQGAAEAFF; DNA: TGTGCCAGCAGCGTTACGGGACAGGGGGCCGCTGAAGCTTTCTTT
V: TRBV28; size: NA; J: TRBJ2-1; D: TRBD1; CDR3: CASSLMQGARWEQFF; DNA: TGTGCCAGCAGTTTAATGCAGGGGGCGCGATGGGAGCAGTTCTTC
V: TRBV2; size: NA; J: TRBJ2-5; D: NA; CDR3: CASAQFGGEGETQYF; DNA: TGTGCCAGCGCGCAGTTCGGGGGTGAAGGAGAGACCCAGTACTTC
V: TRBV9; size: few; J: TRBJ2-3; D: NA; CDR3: CASSVGGGHEDTQYF; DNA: TGTGCCAGCAGCGTAGGGGGGGGGCATGAAGATACGCAGTATTTT
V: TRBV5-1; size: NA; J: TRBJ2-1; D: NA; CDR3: CASSLPGNYNEQFF; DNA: TGCGCCAGCAGCTTGCCAGGGAACTACAATGAGCAGTTCTTC
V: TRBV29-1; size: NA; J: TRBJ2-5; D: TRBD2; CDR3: CSVEDRGLAGGETQYF; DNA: TGCAGCGTTGAAGATCGTGGACTAGCGGGGGGAGAGACCCAGTACTTC
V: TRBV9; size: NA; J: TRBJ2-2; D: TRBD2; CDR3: CASSAGLAGGQTGELFF; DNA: TGTGCCAGCAGCGCCGGACTAGCGGGGGGGCAAACCGGGGAGCTGTTTTTT
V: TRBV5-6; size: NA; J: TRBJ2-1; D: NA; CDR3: CASSSDREGTYNEQFF; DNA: TGTGCCAGCAGCTCGGACAGAGAGGGTACCTACAATGAGCAGTTCTTC
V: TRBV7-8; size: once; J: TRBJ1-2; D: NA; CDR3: CASSLALRPVF; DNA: TGTGCCAGCAGCTTAGCTCTCCGCCCGGTCTTC
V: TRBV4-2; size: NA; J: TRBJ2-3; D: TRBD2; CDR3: CASSQVAGETDTQYF; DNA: TGTGCCAGCAGCCAAGTTGCGGGGGAAACAGATACGCAGTATTTT
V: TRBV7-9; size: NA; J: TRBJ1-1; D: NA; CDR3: CASSPSGGTEAFF; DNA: TGTGCCAGCAGCCCCTCGGGGGGGACTGAAGCTTTCTTT
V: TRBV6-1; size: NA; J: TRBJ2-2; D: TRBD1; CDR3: CASSQGTGATGELFF; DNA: TGTGCCAGCAGTCAAGGGACAGGGGCAACCGGGGAGCTGTTTTTT
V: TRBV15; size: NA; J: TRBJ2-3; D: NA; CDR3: CATSRPPGVPTDTQYF; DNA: TGTGCCACCAGCAGACCACCGGGGGTCCCCACAGATACGCAGTATTTT
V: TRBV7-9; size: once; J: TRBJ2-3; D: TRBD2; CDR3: CATGKRGGADTQYF; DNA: TGTGCCACCGGAAAGCGGGGGGGGGCAGATACGCAGTATTTT
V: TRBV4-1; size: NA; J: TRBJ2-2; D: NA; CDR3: CASSQDYGVATGELFF; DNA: TGCGCCAGCAGCCAAGATTATGGAGTAGCAACCGGGGAGCTGTTTTTT
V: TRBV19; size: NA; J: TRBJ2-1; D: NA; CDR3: CASSLGGTSYNEQFF; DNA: TGTGCCAGTAGTCTCGGGGGAACCTCCTACAATGAGCAGTTCTTC
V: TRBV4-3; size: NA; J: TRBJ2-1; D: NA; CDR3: CASSPLQGEQFF; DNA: TGCGCCAGCAGCCCCCTGCAGGGCGAGCAGTTCTTC
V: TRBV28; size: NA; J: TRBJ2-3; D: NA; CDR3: CASSLPPYAGYTDTQYF; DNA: TGTGCCAGCAGTCTCCCCCCCTACGCGGGGTACACAGATACGCAGTATTTT
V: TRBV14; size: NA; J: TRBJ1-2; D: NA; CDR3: CASSPLGATPNYGYTF; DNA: TGTGCCAGCAGCCCCCTGGGAGCTACCCCTAACTATGGCTACACCTTC
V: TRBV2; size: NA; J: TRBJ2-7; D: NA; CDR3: CASKRQGYEDDEQYF; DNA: TGTGCCAGCAAACGGCAGGGTTACGAAGACGACGAGCAGTACTTC
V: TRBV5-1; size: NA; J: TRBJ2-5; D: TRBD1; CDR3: CASSYSRDREETQYF; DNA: TGCGCCAGCAGCTACTCCCGGGACAGAGAAGAGACCCAGTACTTC
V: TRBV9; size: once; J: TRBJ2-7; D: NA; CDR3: CASSATGWDEQYF; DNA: TGTGCCAGCAGCGCAACGGGGTGGGACGAGCAGTACTTC
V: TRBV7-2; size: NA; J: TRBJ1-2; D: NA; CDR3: CASSSYYGYTF; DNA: TGTGCCAGCAGCTCCTACTATGGCTACACCTTC
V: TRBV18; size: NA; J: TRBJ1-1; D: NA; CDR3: CASSPPLAENTEAFF; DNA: TGTGCCAGCTCACCACCGTTGGCGGAGAACACTGAAGCTTTCTTT
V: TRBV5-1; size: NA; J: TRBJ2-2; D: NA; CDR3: CASATQTANTGELFF; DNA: TGCGCCAGCGCGACTCAGACAGCGAACACCGGGGAGCTGTTTTTT
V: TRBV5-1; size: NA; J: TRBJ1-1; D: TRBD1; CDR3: CASSYTGAYTEAFF; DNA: TGCGCCAGCAGCTATACAGGGGCCTACACTGAAGCTTTCTTT
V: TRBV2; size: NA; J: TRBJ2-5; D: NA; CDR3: CATARGKETQYF; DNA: TGTGCCACCGCCCGGGGGAAAGAGACCCAGTACTTC
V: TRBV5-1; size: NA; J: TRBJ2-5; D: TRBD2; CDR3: CASSLTPLAGGPWETQYF; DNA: TGCGCCAGCAGCTTGACACCACTAGCGGGGGGGCCGTGGGAGACCCAGTACTTC
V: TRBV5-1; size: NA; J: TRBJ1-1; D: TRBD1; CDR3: CASSSPTGGLLTNTEAFF; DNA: TGCGCCAGCAGCTCTCCTACAGGGGGCCTCCTGACGAACACTGAAGCTTTCTTT
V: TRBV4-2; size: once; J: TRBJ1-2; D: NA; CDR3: CASSQDLEAAYGYTF; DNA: TGTGCCAGCAGCCAAGATCTCGAGGCGGCCTATGGCTACACCTTC
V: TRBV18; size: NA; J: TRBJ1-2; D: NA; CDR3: CASSPQALDGGYTF; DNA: TGTGCCAGCTCACCCCAAGCCCTCGACGGGGGCTACACCTTC
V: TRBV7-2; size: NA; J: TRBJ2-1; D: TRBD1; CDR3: CASSSIEGQGFGEFF; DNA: TGTGCCAGCAGCTCTATCGAGGGACAGGGGTTCGGGGAGTTCTTC
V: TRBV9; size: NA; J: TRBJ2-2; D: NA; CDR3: CASSVGASINTGELFF; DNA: TGTGCCAGCAGCGTAGGGGCTAGCATCAACACCGGGGAGCTGTTTTTT
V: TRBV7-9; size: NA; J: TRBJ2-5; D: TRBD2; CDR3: CASSLILGGLDQETQYF; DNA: TGTGCCAGCAGCTTGATTCTCGGCGGACTAGACCAAGAGACCCAGTACTTC
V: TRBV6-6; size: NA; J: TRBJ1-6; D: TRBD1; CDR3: CASSYSETGDNSPLHF; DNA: TGTGCCAGCAGTTACAGCGAGACAGGGGATAATTCACCCCTCCACTTT
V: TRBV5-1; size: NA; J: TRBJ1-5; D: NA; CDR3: CASSARPGGNQPQHF; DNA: TGCGCCAGCAGCGCCAGGCCAGGGGGCAATCAGCCCCAGCATTTT
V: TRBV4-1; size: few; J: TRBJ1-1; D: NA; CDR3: CASSQGARSGEAFF; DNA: TGCGCCAGCAGCCAAGGGGCCCGGTCCGGGGAGGCTTTCTTT
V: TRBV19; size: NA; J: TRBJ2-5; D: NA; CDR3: CASSIGRTTSQETQYF; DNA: TGTGCCAGTAGTATTGGGCGGACTACGTCTCAAGAGACCCAGTACTTC
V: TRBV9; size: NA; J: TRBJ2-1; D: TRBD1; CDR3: CASSVVGQGDSEQFF; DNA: TGTGCCAGCAGCGTAGTGGGACAGGGTGACAGTGAGCAGTTCTTC
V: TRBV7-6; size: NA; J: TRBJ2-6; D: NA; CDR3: CASSPRAGANGLTF; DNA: TGTGCCAGCAGTCCACGAGCTGGGGCCAACGGCCTGACTTTC
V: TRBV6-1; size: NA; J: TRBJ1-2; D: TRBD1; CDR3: CASSERGATGGYGYTF; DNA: TGTGCCAGCAGTGAACGGGGCGCGACAGGGGGCTATGGCTACACCTTC
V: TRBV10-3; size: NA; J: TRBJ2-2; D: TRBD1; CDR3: CAIWGQTGELFF; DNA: TGTGCCATCTGGGGACAGACCGGGGAGCTGTTTTTT
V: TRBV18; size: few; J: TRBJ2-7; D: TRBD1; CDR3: CASSAGTGLYEQYF; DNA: TGTGCCAGCTCAGCCGGGACAGGGCTGTACGAGCAGTACTTC
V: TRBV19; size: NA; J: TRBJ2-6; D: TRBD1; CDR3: CASSSTGGSGANVLTF; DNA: TGTGCCAGTAGTTCTACAGGGGGCTCTGGGGCCAACGTCCTGACTTTC
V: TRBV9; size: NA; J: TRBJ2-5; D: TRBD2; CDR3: CASSAGLAEETQYF; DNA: TGTGCCAGCAGCGCGGGACTAGCCGAAGAGACCCAGTACTTC
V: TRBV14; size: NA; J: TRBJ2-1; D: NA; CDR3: CASSQRTGRYNEQFF; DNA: TGTGCCAGCAGCCAACGAACAGGGAGATACAATGAGCAGTTCTTC
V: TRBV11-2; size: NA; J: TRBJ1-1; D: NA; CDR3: CASRRGAGNVDTEAFF; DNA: TGTGCCAGCAGACGCGGCGCAGGGAATGTTGACACTGAAGCTTTCTTT
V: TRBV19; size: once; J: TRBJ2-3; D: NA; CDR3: CASTGVVGLGRLVTQYF; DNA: TGTGCCAGTACCGGAGTGGTTGGTCTCGGCCGACTAGTAACGCAGTATTTT
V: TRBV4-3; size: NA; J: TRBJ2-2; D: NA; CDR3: CASSQGDYPTGELFF; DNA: TGCGCCAGCAGCCAAGGAGACTATCCCACCGGGGAGCTGTTTTTT